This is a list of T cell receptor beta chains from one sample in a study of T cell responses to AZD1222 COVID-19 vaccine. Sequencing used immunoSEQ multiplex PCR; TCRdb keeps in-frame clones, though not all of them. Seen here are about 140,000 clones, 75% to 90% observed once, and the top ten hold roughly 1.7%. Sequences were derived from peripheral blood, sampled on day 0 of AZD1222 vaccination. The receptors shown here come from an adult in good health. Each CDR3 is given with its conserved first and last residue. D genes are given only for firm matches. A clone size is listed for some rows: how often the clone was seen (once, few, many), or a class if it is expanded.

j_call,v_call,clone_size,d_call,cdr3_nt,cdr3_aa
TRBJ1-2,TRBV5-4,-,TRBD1,TGTGCCAGCCATAAAGACAGGGAGCTGGGCTATGGCTACACCTTC,CASHKDRELGYGYTF
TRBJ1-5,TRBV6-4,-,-,TGTGCCAGCAGTGTCACAGGCAGCAATCAGCCCCAGCATTTT,CASSVTGSNQPQHF
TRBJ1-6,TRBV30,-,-,TGTGCCTGGAGTAAAGGGAGGGCGTATAATTCACCCCTCCACTTT,CAWSKGRAYNSPLHF
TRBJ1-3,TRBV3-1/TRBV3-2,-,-,TGTGCCAGCAGCCAACCCCCAAGTAACACCATATATTTT,CASSQPPSNTIYF
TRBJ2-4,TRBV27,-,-,TGTGCCAGCAGTTTCAGGGGTTCCAAAAACATTCAGTACTTC,CASSFRGSKNIQYF
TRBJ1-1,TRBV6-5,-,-,TGTGCCAGCAGGGGGGGCGACAGGTCCACTGAAGCTTTCTTT,CASRGGDRSTEAFF
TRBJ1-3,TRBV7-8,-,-,TGTGCCAGCAGCCGCCGTATGAGGGCTACTGGAAACACCATATATTTT,CASSRRMRATGNTIYF
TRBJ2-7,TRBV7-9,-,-,TGTGCCAGCAGCTTATCGGCGGCCTACGAGCAGTACTTC,CASSLSAAYEQYF
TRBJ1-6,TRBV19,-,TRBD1,TGTGCCAGTAGTACCGGGACAGTCGGTAATTCACCCCTCCACTTT,CASSTGTVGNSPLHF
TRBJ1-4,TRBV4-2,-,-,TGTGCCAGCAGCCAAGAAACCCAGGCCAATGAAAAACTGTTTTTT,CASSQETQANEKLFF
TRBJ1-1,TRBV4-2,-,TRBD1,TGTGCCAGCAGCCTGGGACAGGTGAACACTGAAGCTTTCTTT,CASSLGQVNTEAFF
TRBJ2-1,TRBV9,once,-,TGTGCCAGCAGCGTAGGCAGAGCTGGCGTAAATGAGCAGTTCTTC,CASSVGRAGVNEQFF
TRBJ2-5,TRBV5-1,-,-,TGCGCCAGCAGCTCCTACCAAGAGACCCAGTACTTC,CASSSYQETQYF
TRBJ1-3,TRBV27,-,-,TGTGCCAGCAAGCGGGCTTTGGGAAACACCATATATTTT,CASKRALGNTIYF
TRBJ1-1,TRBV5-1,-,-,TGCGCCAGCGGGCTCTGGGGCGAGGGTGAAGCTTTCTTT,CASGLWGEGEAFF
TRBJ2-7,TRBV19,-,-,TGTGCCAGTAGTATTCCAGGGGTGATTCACGAGCAGTACTTC,CASSIPGVIHEQYF
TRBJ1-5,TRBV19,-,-,TGTGCCAGTAGTATAGATCAATGGCCCCAGCATTTT,CASSIDQWPQHF
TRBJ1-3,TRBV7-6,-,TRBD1,TGTGCCAGCAGCTTATCATTTGGGACAGCTGGAAACACCATATATTTT,CASSLSFGTAGNTIYF
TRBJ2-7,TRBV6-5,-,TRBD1,TGTGCCAGCAGTTACGACAGGGGCTATTACGAGCAGTACTTC,CASSYDRGYYEQYF
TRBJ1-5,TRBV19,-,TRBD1,TGTGCCAGTAGCAGGGGACAGGGGGATCAGCCCCAGCATTTT,CASSRGQGDQPQHF